A single sample gave rise to the 21 T cell receptor beta chains below, sequenced in a study of molecular identifiers for immune sequencing clone quantification. TCRdb itself ran the PCR reads through MiXCR, one entry per CDR3 protein. The table has some 650,000 distinct CDR3 sequences, 15% to 20% seen once. Material for sequencing was naive CD8+ T cells from blood, with Jurkat cell RNA spiked in. Subset noted: FACS-sorted CD8+CD4-CCR7+CD45RA+ naive T cells. The receptors were sampled from a human donor in good health. Some libraries in this study had Jurkat cell RNA spiked in.

This clonotype was found many times. V and J are TRBV21-1 and TRBJ1-1; the listed D gene, TRBD1, was not tested against the DNA. TRBV21-1 is described as a pseudogene. The CDR3 covers 14 residues. The CDR3 region is CASSNMTGMTEAFF. In DNA, the CDR3 is TGTGCCAGCAGCAACATGACAGGTATGACTGAAGCTTTCTTT.

A note on this clonotype: A much bigger clone sits one base away, suggesting this may be a read error. The chain joins TRBV27 to TRBJ2-1, with 12 bases lining up with TRBD2. CDR1 is MNHEY, CDR2 SMNVEV, per germline (reference sequence). This CDR3 contains 15 residues. This CDR3 is CAGSLSTSGSNEQFF. CDR3 nucleotide sequence: TGTGCCGGCAGTTTATCGACTAGCGGGAGCAATGAGCAGTTCTTC.

This clonotype has ten or more counts. The gene calls are TRBV15 and TRBJ1-1; no clear D. Trimming shortened V by 0 bases and J by 0 bases, and 5 bases separated the two germline ends. There are 14 residues in the CDR3. Germline CDR1 and CDR2: LNHNV and YYDKDF (reference sequence). The CDR3 region has the DNA TGTGCCACCAGCAGAGATAGAATGAACACTGAAGCTTTCTTT. Its protein product is CATSRDRMNTEAFF.

This clonotype occurred a few times. This chain uses TRBV2 with TRBJ1-1; D unresolved. This CDR3 is 10 amino acids long. Germline loops: CDR1 SNHLY, CDR2 FYNNEI. Trimming took off 8 bases at V and 4 bases at J, with 5 bases between the two ends. The CDR3 region is CASFATEAFF. CDR3 DNA sequence: TGTGCCAGCTTCGCCACTGAAGCTTTCTTT.

A word on this clonotype: A much larger clone differs by one base, so this may be a read error. No conserved phenylalanine or tryptophan ends this CDR3, so it is likely a read error. The chain couples TRBV15 to TRBJ2-3; no clear D gene. CDR3 size: 12 residues. The germline V gene has CDR1 LNHNV and CDR2 YYDKDF (reference sequence). Trimming stripped 4 bases from V and 0 bases from J, with 2 bases between. The CDR3 DNA sequence: TGTGCCACCAGCATTAGCACAGATACGCAGTATTTA. It codes for CATSISTDTQYL.

The chain employs TRBV2 and TRBJ2-4; the D gene could be TRBD1 or TRBD2 (5 bases each). Germline-derived CDR1 and CDR2 are SNHLY and FYNNEI. Trimming shortened V by 8 bases and J by 7 bases, and 21 bases separated the two germline ends. The CDR3 extends over 15 amino acids. The CDR3 nucleotides read TGTGCCAGCCCTGACAGCATGGACTCGGGTAACATTCAGTACTTC. Translating it yields CASPDSMDSGNIQYF.

This chain uses TRBV30 with TRBJ2-3; perhaps D is TRBD1 or TRBD2 (5 bases each). The germline V gene has CDR1 GTSNPN and CDR2 SVGIG (reference sequence). The CDR3 length is 16 residues. The V and J ends lost 5 bases and 2 bases respectively, with 20 bases between them. In nucleotides, the CDR3 is TGTGCCTGGGAACCGGGACCCAAATCTTACACAGATACGCAGTATTTT. Encoded protein: CAWEPGPKSYTDTQYF. The complete variable domain, with remaining parts taken from reference TRBV30 and TRBJ2-3, reads SQTIHQWPATLVQPVGSPLSLECTVEGTSNPNLYWYRQAAGRGLQLLFYSVGIGQISSEVPQNLSASRPQDRQFILSSKKLLLSDSGFYLCAWEPGPKSYTDTQYFGPGTRLTVL.

This clonotype has more than one count but fewer than ten. This chain connects TRBV4-1 to TRBJ1-5; D is perhaps TRBD1 (6 bases). Germline CDR1 is MGHRA and CDR2 is YSYEKL. CDR3 length: 15 amino acids. The ends were cut back, 1 base at V and 5 bases at J, with 12 bases in the middle. CDR3 in DNA: TGCGCCAGCAGCCAAGGGGACGGGGGCTATCAGCCCCAGCATTTT. It codes for CASSQGDGGYQPQHF.

This clonotype was recorded a few times. The chain recombines TRBV7-9 with TRBJ1-2, with D possibly being TRBD1 (5 bases). The CDR3 sequence is 14 residues long. CDR1 SEHNR and CDR2 FQNEAQ come from the germline V gene (reference sequence). Trimming took off 5 bases at V and 0 bases at J, with 10 bases between the two ends. For the CDR3, the DNA is TGTGCCAGCAGCCCAGGGTCTTCTAACTATGGCTACACCTTC. Translating it yields CASSPGSSNYGYTF.

The sample holds many counts of this clonotype. The chain employs TRBV13 and TRBJ2-3; D call uncertain. Germline V gene data show CDR1 as PRHDT and CDR2 as FYEKMQ (reference sequence). This CDR3 has 15 amino acids. Trimming removed 3 bases at V and 2 bases at J, with 12 bases between. The CDR3 reads CASSLYGSNTDTQYF. CDR3 nucleotides: TGTGCCAGCAGCTTGTACGGCAGTAACACAGATACGCAGTATTTT. Variable domain in full (rest from reference TRBV13 and TRBJ2-3): AAGVIQSPRHLIKEKRETATLKCYPIPRHDTVYWYQQGPGQDPQFLISFYEKMQSDKGSIPDRFSAQQFSDYHSELNMSSLELGDSALYFCASSLYGSNTDTQYFGPGTRLTVL.

V and J are TRBV2 and TRBJ1-5, with a weak D call TRBD1 (5 bases). The CDR3 totals 14 residues. Trimming cost V 3 bases and J 1 base, with 7 bases left between them. Germline V gene lookup returns CDR1 SNHLY and CDR2 FYNNEI. DNA for the CDR3: TGTGCCAGCAGTGATACAGGCAGCAATCAGCCCCAGCATTTT. Its protein product is CASSDTGSNQPQHF.

Of note for this clonotype: This may be a read error, as it is one base from a much larger clone. The genes are TRBV7-6 and TRBJ2-1; D may be TRBD1 (6 bases). The V gene's germline CDR1 is SGHVS and CDR2 FNYEAQ. V dropped 10 bases and J dropped 1 base, with 11 bases sitting between them. The CDR3 runs 13 residues. CDR3 sequence reads: CANREVSYNEQFF. The CDR3 DNA is TGTGCCAACAGGGAAGTATCCTACAATGAGCAGTTCTTC.

This clonotype was detected only a few times. Mismatch with germline at one junction end may stem from a read error. The chain is built from TRBV10-2 and TRBJ2-5, with D perhaps matching TRBD1 or TRBD2 (5 bases each). Germline lookup yields CDR1 WSHSY and CDR2 SAAADI. The CDR3 covers 15 residues. The CDR3 here is CAGSESVRGQETQYF. CDR3 nucleotide sequence: TGCGCCGGCAGTGAGTCTGTGAGGGGACAAGAGACCCAGTACTTC.

This clonotype was detected a few times. The V gene is TRBV7-9, the J gene TRBJ2-1, with 8 bases fitting TRBD1. The CDR3 is 17 amino acids. After removal of 3 bases from V and 0 bases from J, the junction contained 7 bases not matched to a gene. The germline gives CDR1 SEHNR, CDR2 FQNEAQ (reference sequence). The CDR3 spells CASSFKTGVLSYNEQFF. In DNA form, the CDR3 reads TGTGCCAGCAGCTTTAAGACAGGGGTCCTCTCCTACAATGAGCAGTTCTTC.

This clonotype was detected many times. The chain couples TRBV19 to TRBJ2-7; D possibly corresponds to TRBD1 (5 bases). Germline V gene sequence: CDR1 LNHDA, CDR2 SQIVND (reference sequence). Trimming cost V 5 bases and J 6 bases, with 14 bases left between them. This CDR3 is 13 amino acids long. This chain's CDR3 is CASSEAGPAEQYF. In DNA form, the CDR3 reads TGTGCCAGTAGTGAAGCAGGGCCCGCCGAGCAGTACTTC.

This clonotype showed up many times. The gene calls are TRBV24-1 and TRBJ1-5; D not certain. V lost 6 bases and J lost 0, with 8 bases in between. The CDR3 covers 14 residues. Looked up from germline, CDR1 is KGHDR and CDR2 is SFDVKD. CDR3 nucleotide sequence: TGTGCCACCAGTTCTGCGAATAGCAATCAGCCCCAGCATTTT. This codes for CATSSANSNQPQHF.

As to this clonotype: This sequence may be a read error, since a much larger clone differs from it by one base. The gene calls are TRBV27 and TRBJ2-7; D possibly corresponds to TRBD2 (5 bases). V lost 8 bases and J 1 base, leaving 12 bases between the germline ends. The CDR3 is 13 residues long. CDR1 and CDR2 (germline): MNHEY, SMNVEV (reference sequence). The CDR3 region is CASRSGKSYEQYF. CDR3 in DNA: TGTGCCAGCCGTTCCGGGAAGTCCTACGAGCAGTACTTC.

This clonotype was seen repeatedly, ten times or more. The CDR3, as DNA: TGTGCCAGCAGTTACCCCCCAGGCTCGACACAAGAGACCCAGTACTTC. It is translated as CASSYPPGSTQETQYF. The rearrangement joins TRBV6-6 to TRBJ2-5; no firm D call. The CDR3 length is 16 residues. The germline CDR1 and CDR2 sequences are MNHNY and SVGAGI (reference sequence). V was clipped by 2 bases and J by 2 bases, with 15 bases between them.

A note on this clonotype: Being one base from a much bigger clone, this may be a read error. The J gene is TRBJ2-1, the V gene TRBV29-1; 8 nucleotides align to TRBD2. Germline CDR1 reads SQVTM; CDR2 reads ANQGSEA. This CDR3 has 15 amino acids. The CDR3 bases are TGCAGCGTTGAGATTCGAACTAGCGGTGGCAATGAGCGGTTCTTC. Translated: CSVEIRTSGGNERFF.

This CDR3 is CASSQGRSSYYEQYF. The CDR3 DNA follows: TGCGCCAGCAGCCAAGGTCGATCCAGCTACTACGAGCAGTACTTC. The chain recombines TRBV4-1 with TRBJ2-7; the D is unclear. V was pared by 1 base and J by 3 bases, with 13 bases between. Germline loops: CDR1 MGHRA, CDR2 YSYEKL. The length of the CDR3 is 15 residues.

Remarks on this clonotype: A much larger clone is a single base away; this may be a read error. The V call is TRBV21-1, the J call TRBJ1-1. TRBV21-1 is annotated as a pseudogene. The CDR3 sequence is 16 residues long. CDR3 amino acids: CASSPTSSVVGTEAFF. The CDR3 nucleotides read TGTGCCAGCAGCCCCACAAGTTCGGTGGTCGGGACTGAAGCTTTCTTT.